This T cell receptor (beta chain) was profiled in a study of T cell changes during pregnancy in multiple sclerosis. Libraries were prepared by immunoSEQ multiplex PCR; TCRdb keeps only in-frame clonotypes and omits some of them. Among about 44,000 clones listed, 90% were seen once. Germline V gives CDR1 MNHNY, CDR2 SVGAGI (reference sequence). Trimming removed 5 bases at V and 5 bases at J, with 12 bases between. The CDR3 sequence is 13 residues long. The sequencing used CD4+ T cells from peripheral blood mononuclear cells, collected before pregnancy. This clonotype originated in a female donor with multiple sclerosis, enrolled in a pregnancy study. The J gene is TRBJ1-2, the V gene TRBV6-6; D remains ambiguous. The DNA of the CDR3 is TGTGCCAGCAGTCCCGAGGGCCTATATGGCTACACCTTC. It specifies CASSPEGLYGYTF.